These 32 T cell receptor beta chains were all obtained from the same sample, sequenced in a study of shared clonotypes between healthy human individuals. Clones were read by immunoSEQ multiplex PCR, and TCRdb kept only the in-frame ones, dropping some. The table has over a million clones, roughly 96% seen once. Source material: naive CD4+ T cells sorted from blood. This sample's subset: CD45RA+ positively selected. The source of these receptors is a man aged 30 to 39 in good health.

The CDR3 nucleotides read TGTGCCAGCGGTGGACTAGCGGGAGCACAGCCTCACGAGCAGTACTTC. Translated: CASGGLAGAQPHEQYF. This rearrangement joins TRBV7-2 to TRBJ2-7, with 13 bases that match TRBD2. Germline trimming cut 8 bases from V and 5 bases from J; bases unmatched to any gene: 12. Germline CDR1 is SGHTA and CDR2 is FQGNSA. The CDR3 consists of 16 residues.

This sequence joins TRBV5-5 and TRBJ2-1; D may be TRBD1 (6 bases). Germline V gene data show CDR1 as SGHKS and CDR2 as YYEKEE (reference sequence). V gave up 0 bases and J gave up 5 bases, with 27 bases separating them. This CDR3 comprises 20 residues. CDR3 sequence (DNA): TGTGCCAGCAGCTTGGTTCGTACCCTTAACAGGGTTATGGTCCACAATGAGCAGTTCTTC. Amino acid sequence: CASSLVRTLNRVMVHNEQFF.

The chain recombines TRBV2 with TRBJ2-1; 8 nucleotides line up with TRBD2. Unmatched junction bases numbered 12, after V lost 8 bases and J lost 9 bases. The CDR3 totals 14 residues. CDR1 is SNHLY, CDR2 FYNNEI, per germline. CDR3 DNA sequence: TGTGCCAGCCTAACGCGGCGGGAGGCAGGTGAGCAGTTCTTC. The encoded protein is CASLTRREAGEQFF.

This chain links TRBV6-1 with TRBJ2-6; a possible D gene is TRBD2 (5 bases). The V end was cut by 7 bases, the J end by 1 base, with 11 bases between. The CDR3 runs to 15 residues. From germline, CDR1 is MNHNS and CDR2 SASEGT. DNA for the CDR3: TGTGCCAGCACCGGGAACCCGTCTGGGGCCAACGTCCTGACTTTC. Translating gives CASTGNPSGANVLTF.

The chain is built from TRBV5-8 and TRBJ1-5; no definite D call. Germline assignment: CDR1 SGHTS and CDR2 YDEGEE. The V gene lost 1 base and the J gene lost 0 bases, with 8 bases spanning the gap. The CDR3 spans 15 residues. CDR3 DNA: TGTGCCAGCAGCTTGAGCCGGTTTAGCAATCAGCCCCAGCATTTT. The encoded protein is CASSLSRFSNQPQHF.

The chain carries TRBV5-6 and TRBJ2-7; no reliable D call. Germline V lookup: CDR1 SGHDT, CDR2 YYEEEE. The CDR3 consists of 11 residues. Trimming shortened V by 8 bases and J by 0 bases, and 6 bases separated the two germline ends. The CDR3 nucleotides are TGTGCCAGGGCTCCCTCCTACGAGCAGTACTTC. Amino acids: CARAPSYEQYF. The entire variable domain, with the rest obtained from reference TRBV5-6 and TRBJ2-7, is as follows: DAGVTQSPTHLIKTRGQQVTLRCSPKSGHDTVSWYQQALGQGPQFIFQYYEEEERQRGNFPDRFSGHQFPNYSSELNVNALLLGDSALYLCARAPSYEQYFGPGTRLTVT.

This chain links TRBV28 with TRBJ1-5; D perhaps matches TRBD1 (5 bases). V was trimmed by 4 bases and J by 0 bases, leaving 13 bases between them. CDR3 length: 16 amino acids. Per germline, CDR1 MDHEN and CDR2 SYDVKM. The CDR3 DNA sequence: TGTGCCAGCAGTTCTACCCGAGGGGTTAGCAATCAGCCCCAGCATTTT. Translated, it gives CASSSTRGVSNQPQHF.

The chain couples TRBV5-4 to TRBJ2-2; D perhaps matches TRBD2 (5 bases). From germline, CDR1 is SGHNT and CDR2 YYREEE (reference sequence). V was clipped by 0 bases and J by 6 bases, with 12 bases between them. The CDR3 extends over 15 amino acids. CDR3 coding DNA: TGTGCCAGCAGCTTGGCCCGGGGAGTGGCCGGGGAGCTGTTTTTT. It encodes CASSLARGVAGELFF.

V usage is TRBV4-1 and J usage is TRBJ2-5, with a weak D call TRBD1 (5 bases). The germline V and J ends were trimmed by 0 bases and 5 bases, with 10 bases remaining between them. The germline V gene encodes CDR1 MGHRA and CDR2 YSYEKL. The CDR3 covers 14 residues. The CDR3 nucleotides are TGCGCCAGCAGCCAAGATCAAGGGGTCGAGACCCAGTACTTC. Its translation is CASSQDQGVETQYF.

This rearrangement joins TRBV4-1 to TRBJ2-6; the D gene is possibly TRBD2 (7 bases). This CDR3 region has 20 residues. V lost 1 base and J lost 1, with 20 bases in between. The germline CDR1 and CDR2 sequences are MGHRA and YSYEKL. The CDR3 sequence: CASSQVFAQGRASGANVLTF. The CDR3, as DNA: TGCGCCAGCAGCCAAGTTTTTGCCCAGGGGAGGGCATCTGGGGCCAACGTCCTGACTTTC.

The chain is built from TRBV7-9 and TRBJ2-3; D might be TRBD1 (5 bases). Germline CDR1 and CDR2: SEHNR and FQNEAQ (reference sequence). With 1 base removed from V and 2 bases from J, the gap between germline ends came to 7 bases. This CDR3 spans 14 amino acids. The CDR3 sequence: CASSLETATDTQYF. For the CDR3, the DNA is TGTGCCAGCAGCTTAGAGACAGCCACAGATACGCAGTATTTT.

The genes are TRBV5-8 and TRBJ1-5, with D unresolved. Trimming took 1 base from V and 3 from J, leaving 14 bases between them. The CDR3 spans 16 residues. CDR1 and CDR2 (germline): SGHTS, YDEGEE. CDR3 residues: CASSLSVANPNQPQHF. The CDR3 nucleotides are TGTGCCAGCAGCTTGTCGGTAGCGAACCCCAATCAGCCCCAGCATTTT.

V and J are TRBV18 and TRBJ1-2, with TRBD1 as a possible D gene (6 bases). Germline V gene sequence: CDR1 KGHSH, CDR2 LQKENI. The CDR3 contains 14 residues. With 3 bases removed from V and 3 bases from J, the gap between germline ends came to 11 bases. The CDR3 region has the DNA TGTGCCAGCTCACCGCTGGACAGCGACTATGGCTACACCTTC. This gives the protein CASSPLDSDYGYTF.

The chain couples TRBV4-1 to TRBJ2-1, with 9 nucleotides matching TRBD2. V was clipped by 1 base and J by 9 bases; unmatched bases: 7. Germline V gives CDR1 MGHRA, CDR2 YSYEKL. This CDR3 is built from 15 residues. The DNA of the CDR3 is TGCGCCAGCAGCCAAGTTCTTAGCGGGAGTGTTGAGCAGTTCTTC. Translated, it gives CASSQVLSGSVEQFF.

This clone was detected only once. V usage is TRBV7-2 and J usage is TRBJ2-2; D is perhaps TRBD2 (5 bases). The V gene lost 6 bases and the J gene lost 7 bases, with 12 bases spanning the gap. Germline loops: CDR1 SGHTA, CDR2 FQGNSA. The CDR3 contains 13 residues. As DNA, the CDR3 is TGTGCCAGCAGACTACTAGGAATCGGGGAGCTGTTTTTT. Translation gives CASRLLGIGELFF.

This sequence joins TRBV7-3 and TRBJ2-1; unclear D gene. In germline, CDR1 is SGHTA, CDR2 FQGTGA. Trimming pared 1 base from V and 1 base from J, leaving 2 bases between. There are 13 residues in the CDR3. This CDR3 reads CASSLNSYNEQFF. The CDR3 bases are TGTGCCAGCAGCTTAAATTCCTACAATGAGCAGTTCTTC.

The chain couples TRBV5-1 to TRBJ2-2, with 10 positions matching TRBD1. Germline-derived CDR1 and CDR2 are SGHRS and YFSETQ. The CDR3 loop spans 16 amino acids. The junction had 7 bases not matched to a gene; V was cut back by 1 base and J by 7 bases. The CDR3 sequence: CASSLSPGQGSGELFF. The CDR3 DNA is TGCGCCAGCAGCTTGTCGCCGGGACAGGGGAGCGGGGAGCTGTTTTTT.

The J gene is TRBJ1-2, the V gene TRBV9; TRBD1 might be the D (5 bases). V was pared by 3 bases and J by 5 bases, with 17 bases between. CDR1 is SGDLS and CDR2 is YYNGEE in the germline V gene. The CDR3 covers 15 residues. This chain's CDR3 is CASSAQGGASYGYTF. CDR3 in DNA: TGTGCCAGCAGCGCTCAAGGTGGGGCATCATATGGCTACACCTTC.

The rearrangement joins TRBV5-5 to TRBJ2-1; the D gene is possibly TRBD2 (5 bases). Trimming left V 4 bases short and J 0 bases short, with 14 bases between. The CDR3 has 16 amino acids. Germline CDR1 SGHKS, CDR2 YYEKEE (reference sequence). This CDR3 is CASSLLEGSSYNEQFF. The DNA of the CDR3 is TGTGCCAGCAGCCTCCTAGAGGGCAGCTCCTACAATGAGCAGTTCTTC.

The rearrangement links TRBV7-6 to TRBJ2-1; D might be TRBD2 (5 bases). The CDR3 runs 16 residues. V lost 1 base and J lost 4, with 14 bases in between. Germline values: CDR1 SGHVS, CDR2 FNYEAQ. This chain's CDR3 is CASSLVALGKYNEQFF. In nucleotides, the CDR3 is TGTGCCAGCAGCTTAGTCGCACTAGGAAAATACAATGAGCAGTTCTTC. The variable domain in full, completed from reference TRBV7-6 and TRBJ2-1, reads GAGVSQSPRYKVTKRGQDVALRCDPISGHVSLYWYRQALGQGPEFLTYFNYEAQQDKSGLPNDRFSAERPEGSISTLTIQRTEQRDSAMYRCASSLVALGKYNEQFFGPGTRLTVL.

V is TRBV18 and J is TRBJ2-5; 13 positions agree with TRBD2. The J call may not be correct, given that the DNA end is closer to TRBJ2-7. CDR3 length equals 15 residues. Per the germline V gene, CDR1 is KGHSH and CDR2 is LQKENI. CDR3 region: CASSLGLAGDYEQYF. DNA of the CDR3: TGTGCCAGCTCATTAGGACTAGCGGGAGACTACGAGCAGTACTTC.

The chain joins TRBV18 to TRBJ2-7, with D hard to call. Germline V gives CDR1 KGHSH, CDR2 LQKENI. Trimming cost V 2 bases and J 3 bases, with 8 bases left between them. The CDR3 runs to 13 residues. In DNA form, the CDR3 reads TGTGCCAGCTCACCAGTGTACGGCTACGAGCAGTACTTC. Its translation is CASSPVYGYEQYF.

The V call is TRBV18, the J call TRBJ1-2, with D uncertain. Looked up from germline, CDR1 is KGHSH and CDR2 is LQKENI. This CDR3 is 13 amino acids long. The V and J ends lost 2 bases and 8 bases respectively, with 12 bases between them. CDR3 residues: CASSPDHVRGYTF. The CDR3 DNA is TGTGCCAGCTCACCAGATCACGTAAGGGGCTACACCTTC.

J is TRBJ1-1 and V is TRBV27, with D unclear. This CDR3 has 14 residues. Germline V gives CDR1 MNHEY, CDR2 SMNVEV (reference sequence). V was shortened by 6 bases and J by 1 base, with 12 bases between the two germline ends. The CDR3 nucleotides read TGTGCCAGCAGCCAATGGGCAGGGAACACTGAAGCTTTCTTT. The encoded protein is CASSQWAGNTEAFF.

A single count supports this clone. The V call is TRBV29-1, the J call TRBJ2-3; D may be TRBD1 (6 bases). There are 15 residues in the CDR3. V gave up 5 bases and J gave up 1 base, with 16 bases separating them. CDR1 and CDR2 (germline): SQVTM, ANQGSEA. The DNA for the CDR3 is TGCAGCGTTTGTGATACAGGGTCGGGCACAGATACGCAGTATTTT. This sequence encodes CSVCDTGSGTDTQYF.

This clone was detected once. J is TRBJ1-2 and V is TRBV27; 9 bases match TRBD1. V lost 5 bases to trimming and J lost 8 bases; unmatched junction nucleotides: 12. The CDR3 runs to 15 residues. Germline CDR1 is MNHEY and CDR2 is SMNVEV (reference sequence). The CDR3 region is CASSVTPGQGRGYTF. CDR3 coding DNA: TGTGCCAGCAGTGTTACCCCCGGACAGGGGAGAGGCTACACCTTC.

The V call is TRBV28, the J call TRBJ2-2, with 8 bases fitting TRBD1. CDR3 length: 16 amino acids. Germline assignment: CDR1 MDHEN and CDR2 SYDVKM. Trimming took 2 bases from V and 5 from J; bases not matched to a gene: 7. CDR3 region: CASSLNGQGYTGELFF. CDR3 sequence (DNA): TGTGCCAGCAGTTTAAATGGACAGGGATATACCGGGGAGCTGTTTTTT.

CDR3 nucleotide sequence: TGTGCCAGCAGTTTGGGCGGGAGTGGTGAGACCCAGTACTTC. Translation gives CASSLGGSGETQYF. This chain links TRBV28 with TRBJ2-5; 7 bases align to TRBD2. Germline-derived CDR1 and CDR2 are MDHEN and SYDVKM. The CDR3 is 14 residues long. J gave up 5 bases and V 3 bases, and 6 bases lay outside the gene matches.

The chain combines TRBV18 with TRBJ2-3; 7 bases line up with TRBD2. V lost 6 bases, J lost 3 bases, and 9 bases stayed unmatched. CDR1 and CDR2 (germline): KGHSH, LQKENI. This CDR3 is built from 15 residues. The CDR3 DNA is TGTGCCAGCTCCGTCCTAGCGGACGATACAGATACGCAGTATTTT. It translates to CASSVLADDTDTQYF. Drawing the rest from reference TRBV18 and TRBJ2-3, the complete variable domain is NAGVMQNPRHLVRRRGQEARLRCSPMKGHSHVYWYRQLPEEGLKFMVYLQKENIIDESGMPKERFSAEFPKEGPSILRIQQVVRGDSAAYFCASSVLADDTDTQYFGPGTRLTVL.

The chain has TRBV19 and TRBJ1-1, with TRBD1 identical over 8 bases. Germline values: CDR1 LNHDA, CDR2 SQIVND (reference sequence). This CDR3 is built from 15 residues. The V and J ends lost 6 bases and 4 bases, in that order; junction bases with no gene match: 10. DNA of the CDR3: TGTGCCAGTAGCTCCGGGACAGGTGGGGGCACTGAAGCTTTCTTT. It is translated as CASSSGTGGGTEAFF.

This clone was seen a single time. The chain couples TRBV6-4 to TRBJ2-3; 10 positions agree with TRBD2. In germline, CDR1 is MRHNA, CDR2 SNTAGT. V shed 5 bases and J 5 bases; nucleotides not matched to a gene: 4. The CDR3 length is 14 residues. This CDR3 reads CASSPSGRKDTQYF. CDR3 DNA sequence: TGTGCCAGCAGTCCTAGCGGGAGAAAAGATACGCAGTATTTT.

This chain connects TRBV5-3 to TRBJ2-7; 9 bases are a match to TRBD2. TRBV5-3 carries the ORF label, with uncertain function. V dropped 3 bases and J dropped 3; count of bases not matched to a gene: 4. The CDR3 runs to 14 residues. The CDR3 sequence is CARSSPSGDYEQYF. Written as DNA, the CDR3 is TGTGCCAGAAGCTCCCCTAGCGGGGACTACGAGCAGTACTTC.